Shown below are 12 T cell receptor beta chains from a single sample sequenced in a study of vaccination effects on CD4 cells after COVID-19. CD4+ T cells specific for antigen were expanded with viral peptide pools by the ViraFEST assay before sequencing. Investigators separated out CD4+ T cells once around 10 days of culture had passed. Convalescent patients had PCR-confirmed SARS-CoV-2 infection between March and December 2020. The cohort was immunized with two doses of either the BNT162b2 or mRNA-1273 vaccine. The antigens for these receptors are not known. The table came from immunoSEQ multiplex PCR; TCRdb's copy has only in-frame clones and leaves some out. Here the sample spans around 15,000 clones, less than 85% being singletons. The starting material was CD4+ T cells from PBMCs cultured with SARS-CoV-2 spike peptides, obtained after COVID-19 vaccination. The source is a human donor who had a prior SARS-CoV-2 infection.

The CDR3 DNA reads TGTGCCAGCAGTGTTGGGACAGGGGGTTTTGTCAATCAGCCCCAGCATTTT. This translates into CASSVGTGGFVNQPQHF. The J gene is TRBJ1-5, the V gene TRBV27; 11 bases are shared with TRBD1. V lost 5 bases to trimming and J lost 3 bases; unmatched junction nucleotides: 9. CDR3 length equals 17 residues. Germline CDR1 MNHEY, CDR2 SMNVEV (reference sequence).

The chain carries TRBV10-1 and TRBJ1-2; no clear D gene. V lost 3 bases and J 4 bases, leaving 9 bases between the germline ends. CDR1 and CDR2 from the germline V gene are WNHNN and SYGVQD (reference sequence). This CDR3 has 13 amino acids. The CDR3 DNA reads TGCGCCAGCAGTGACACCTTAATCTATGGCTACACCTTC. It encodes CASSDTLIYGYTF.

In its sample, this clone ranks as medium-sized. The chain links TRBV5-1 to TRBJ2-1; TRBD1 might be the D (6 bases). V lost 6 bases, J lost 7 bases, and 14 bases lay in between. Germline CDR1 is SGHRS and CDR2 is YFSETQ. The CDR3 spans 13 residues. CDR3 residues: CASTTGYRNEQFF. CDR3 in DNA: TGCGCCAGCACAACAGGGTATCGGAATGAGCAGTTCTTC.

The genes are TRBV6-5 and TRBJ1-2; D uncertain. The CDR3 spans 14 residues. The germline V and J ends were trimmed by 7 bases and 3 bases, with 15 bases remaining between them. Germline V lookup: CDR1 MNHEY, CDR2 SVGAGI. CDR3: CASTTTGSDYGYTF. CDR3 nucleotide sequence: TGTGCCAGCACCACAACCGGGTCTGACTATGGCTACACCTTC.

Here the CDR3 DNA reads TGTGCCAGCAGCTTAGGAGGGGATAGCAATCAGCCCCAGCATTTT. It specifies CASSLGGDSNQPQHF. V is TRBV7-8 and J is TRBJ1-5, with a weak D call TRBD1 (5 bases). CDR3 length: 15 residues. Looked up from germline, CDR1 is SGHVS and CDR2 is FQNEAQ. The V end was cut by 1 base, the J end by 0 bases, with 7 bases between.

The CDR3 DNA follows: TGTGCCATCAGTGAGTCGTTTGGACACTACGAGCAGTACTTC. It encodes CAISESFGHYEQYF. V usage is TRBV10-3 and J usage is TRBJ2-7, with D perhaps matching TRBD1 (5 bases). V lost 0 bases, J lost 3 bases, and 9 bases lay in between. In germline, CDR1 is ENHRY, CDR2 SYGVKD. The CDR3 is made up of 14 amino acids.

The CDR3 here is CASSQGDSSYTF. CDR3 DNA: TGTGCCAGCAGCCAAGGGGACAGCAGCTACACCTTC. The V and J genes are TRBV3-1 (or the pseudogene TRBV3-2) and TRBJ1-2; 7 nucleotides match TRBD1. CDR3 length equals 12 residues. Looked up from germline, CDR1 is LGHDT and CDR2 is YNNKEL (reference sequence). V trimming: 1 base; J trimming: 9 bases; junction bases outside the gene matches: 2.

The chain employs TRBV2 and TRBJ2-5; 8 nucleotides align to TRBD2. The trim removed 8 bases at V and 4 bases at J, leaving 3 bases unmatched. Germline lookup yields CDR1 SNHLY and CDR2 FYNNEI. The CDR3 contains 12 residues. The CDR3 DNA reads TGTGCCAGCCACGCGGGGGGAGAGACCCAGTACTTC. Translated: CASHAGGETQYF.

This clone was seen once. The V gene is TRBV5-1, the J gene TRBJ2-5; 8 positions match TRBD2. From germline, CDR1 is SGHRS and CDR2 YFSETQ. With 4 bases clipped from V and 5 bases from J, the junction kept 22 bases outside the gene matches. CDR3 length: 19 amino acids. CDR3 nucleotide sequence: TGCGCCAGCAGCCTTGGACTACATGAGACCGGGACTAGGTGGGAGACCCAGTACTTC. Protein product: CASSLGLHETGTRWETQYF. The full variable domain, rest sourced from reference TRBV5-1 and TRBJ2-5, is KAGVTQTPRYLIKTRGQQVTLSCSPISGHRSVSWYQQTPGQGLQFLFEYFSETQRNKGNFPGRFSGRQFSNSRSEMNVSTLELGDSALYLCASSLGLHETGTRWETQYFGPGTRLLVL.

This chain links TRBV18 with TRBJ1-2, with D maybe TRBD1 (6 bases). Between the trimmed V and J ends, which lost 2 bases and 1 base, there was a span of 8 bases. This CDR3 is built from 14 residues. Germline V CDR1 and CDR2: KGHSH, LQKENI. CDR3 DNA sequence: TGTGCCAGCTCACCAAGGGGGATTAACTATGGCTACACCTTC. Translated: CASSPRGINYGYTF.

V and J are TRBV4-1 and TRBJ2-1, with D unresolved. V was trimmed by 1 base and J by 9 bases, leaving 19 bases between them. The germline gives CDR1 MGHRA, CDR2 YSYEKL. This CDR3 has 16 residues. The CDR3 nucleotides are TGCGCCAGCAGCCAAGTCGACATGGGCCTTTTTAGTGAGCAGTTCTTC. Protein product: CASSQVDMGLFSEQFF.

The CDR3 nucleotides read TGTGCCAGCAGTTTTCTTTCCAGGTACGAGCAGTACTTC. Protein sequence: CASSFLSRYEQYF. This rearrangement joins TRBV12-3 or TRBV12-4 to TRBJ2-7; no firm D call. CDR3 length equals 13 residues. The V gene lost 3 bases and the J gene lost 4 bases, with 10 bases spanning the gap.